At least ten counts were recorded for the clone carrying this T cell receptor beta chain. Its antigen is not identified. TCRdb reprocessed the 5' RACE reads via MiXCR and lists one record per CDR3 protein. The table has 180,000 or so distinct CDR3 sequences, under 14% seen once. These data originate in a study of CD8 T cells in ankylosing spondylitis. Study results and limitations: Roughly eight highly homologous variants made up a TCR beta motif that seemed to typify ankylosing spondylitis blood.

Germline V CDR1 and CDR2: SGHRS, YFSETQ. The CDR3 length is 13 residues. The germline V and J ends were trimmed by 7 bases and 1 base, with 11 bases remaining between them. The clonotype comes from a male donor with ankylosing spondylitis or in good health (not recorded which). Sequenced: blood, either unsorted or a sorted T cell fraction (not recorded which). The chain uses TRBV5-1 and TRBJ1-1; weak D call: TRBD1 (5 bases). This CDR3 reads CASWRGGNTEAFF. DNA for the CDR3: TGCGCCAGCTGGCGGGGGGGGAACACTGAAGCTTTCTTT.